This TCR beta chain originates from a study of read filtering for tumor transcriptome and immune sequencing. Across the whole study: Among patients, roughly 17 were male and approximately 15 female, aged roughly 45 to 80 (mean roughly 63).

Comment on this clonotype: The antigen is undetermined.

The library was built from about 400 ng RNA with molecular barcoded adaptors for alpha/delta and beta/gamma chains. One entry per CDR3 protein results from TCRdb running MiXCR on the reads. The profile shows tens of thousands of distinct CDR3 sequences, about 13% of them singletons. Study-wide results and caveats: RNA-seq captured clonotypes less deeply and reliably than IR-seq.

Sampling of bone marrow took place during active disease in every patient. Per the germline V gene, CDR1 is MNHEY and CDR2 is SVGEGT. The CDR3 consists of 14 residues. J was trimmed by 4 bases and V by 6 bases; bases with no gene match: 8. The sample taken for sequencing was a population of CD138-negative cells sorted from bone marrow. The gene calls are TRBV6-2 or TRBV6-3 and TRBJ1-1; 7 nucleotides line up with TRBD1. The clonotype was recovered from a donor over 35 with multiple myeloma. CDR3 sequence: CASSPRQGGTEAFF. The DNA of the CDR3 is TGTGCCAGCAGCCCCCGACAGGGAGGCACTGAAGCTTTCTTT.